This record looks at one TCR beta chain sequence and its context. This CDR3 spans 14 amino acids. The V gene lost 2 bases and the J gene lost 4 bases, with 11 bases spanning the gap. Germline V gene lookup returns CDR1 SGHAT and CDR2 FQNNGV. The entry originates in a study of T cell changes during pregnancy in multiple sclerosis. Assay used: immunoSEQ multiplex PCR; TCRdb lists only in-frame clones, some missing. The sample consists of 32,000 or so clones, roughly 90% of them appearing once. This specimen was CD8+ T cells from peripheral blood mononuclear cells, taken in the first trimester of pregnancy. This rearrangement joins TRBV11-2 to TRBJ1-2; tentatively, D is TRBD1 (6 bases). This TCR was sampled from a female donor with multiple sclerosis, enrolled in a pregnancy study. In DNA, the CDR3 is TGTGCCAGCAGCTTACGGACAGTAGGCTATGGCTACACCTTC. Protein product: CASSLRTVGYGYTF.